This T cell receptor (beta chain) was observed in a study of control samples from healthy donors and cancer patients. The protocol was immunoSEQ multiplex PCR, while the TCRdb copy is restricted to in-frame clones and leaves out a portion. The repertoire holds about 180,000 clones, with 90% as singletons. The CDR3 contains 19 residues. Germline assignment: CDR1 MNHEY and CDR2 SVGEGT. Trimming cost V 0 bases and J 5 bases; bases outside gene matches: 16. The chain links TRBV6-2 or TRBV6-3 to TRBJ2-5; 9 bases are a match to TRBD2. The specimen sequenced was blood. The clonotype comes from a woman between 45 and 65 years old in good health. The CDR3 coding sequence is TGTGCCAGCAGTTACTCCCGGGGTAGCGGGGGATCCTTTGGTGAGACCCAGTACTTC. Encoded protein: CASSYSRGSGGSFGETQYF.